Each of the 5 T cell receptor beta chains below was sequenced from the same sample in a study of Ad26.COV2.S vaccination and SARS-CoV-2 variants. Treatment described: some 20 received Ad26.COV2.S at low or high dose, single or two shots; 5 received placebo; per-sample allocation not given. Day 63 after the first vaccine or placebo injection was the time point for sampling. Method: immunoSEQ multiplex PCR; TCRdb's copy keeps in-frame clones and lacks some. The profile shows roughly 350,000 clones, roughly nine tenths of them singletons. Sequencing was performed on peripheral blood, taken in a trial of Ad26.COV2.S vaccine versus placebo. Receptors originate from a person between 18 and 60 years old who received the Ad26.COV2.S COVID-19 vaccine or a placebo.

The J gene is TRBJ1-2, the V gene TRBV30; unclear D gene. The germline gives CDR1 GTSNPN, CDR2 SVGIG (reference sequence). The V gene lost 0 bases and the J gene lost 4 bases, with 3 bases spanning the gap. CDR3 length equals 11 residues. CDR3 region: CAWSVSYGYTF. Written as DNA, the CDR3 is TGTGCCTGGAGTGTTAGCTATGGCTACACCTTC.

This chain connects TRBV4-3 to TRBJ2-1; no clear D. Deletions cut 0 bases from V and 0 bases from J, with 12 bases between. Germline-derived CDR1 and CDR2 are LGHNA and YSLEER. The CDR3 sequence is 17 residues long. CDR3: CASSQDGQISSYNEQFF. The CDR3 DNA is TGCGCCAGCAGCCAAGACGGCCAAATTAGCTCCTACAATGAGCAGTTCTTC.

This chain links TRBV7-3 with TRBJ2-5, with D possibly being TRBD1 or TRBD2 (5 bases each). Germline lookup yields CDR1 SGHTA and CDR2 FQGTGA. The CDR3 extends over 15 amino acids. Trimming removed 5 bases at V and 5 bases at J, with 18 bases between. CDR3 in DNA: TGTGCCAGCAGCCCGGGCCCTTACGAGGGGGAGACCCAGTACTTC. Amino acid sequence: CASSPGPYEGETQYF.

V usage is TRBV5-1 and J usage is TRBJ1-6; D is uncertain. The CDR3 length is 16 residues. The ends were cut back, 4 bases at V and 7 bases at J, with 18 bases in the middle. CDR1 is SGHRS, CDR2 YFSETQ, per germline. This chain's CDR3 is CASSPEPSGGNSPLHF. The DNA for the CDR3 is TGCGCCAGCAGCCCCGAGCCATCAGGTGGAAATTCACCCCTCCACTTT.

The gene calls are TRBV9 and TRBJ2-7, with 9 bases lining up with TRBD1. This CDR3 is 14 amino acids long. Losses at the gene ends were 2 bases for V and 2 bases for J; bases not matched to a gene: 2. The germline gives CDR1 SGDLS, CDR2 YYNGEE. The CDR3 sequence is CASSVTGGTYEQYF. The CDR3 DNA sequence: TGTGCCAGCAGCGTGACAGGGGGGACCTACGAGCAGTACTTC.